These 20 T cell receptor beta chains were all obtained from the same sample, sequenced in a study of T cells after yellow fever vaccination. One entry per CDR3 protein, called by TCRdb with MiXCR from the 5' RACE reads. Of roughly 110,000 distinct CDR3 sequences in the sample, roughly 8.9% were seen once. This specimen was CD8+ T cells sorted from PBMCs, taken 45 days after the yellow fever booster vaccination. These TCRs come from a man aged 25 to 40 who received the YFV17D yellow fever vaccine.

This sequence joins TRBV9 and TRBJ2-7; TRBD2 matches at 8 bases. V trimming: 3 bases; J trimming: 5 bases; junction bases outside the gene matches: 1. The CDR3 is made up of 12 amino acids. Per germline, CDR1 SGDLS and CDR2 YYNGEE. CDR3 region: CASSAGGHEQYF. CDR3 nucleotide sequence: TGTGCCAGCAGCGCGGGGGGGCACGAGCAGTACTTC.

The chain's CDR3 is CSAVGTSGYEQYF. The CDR3 DNA sequence: TGCAGTGCTGTCGGGACTAGCGGATACGAGCAGTACTTC. V gene TRBV20-1 combines with J gene TRBJ2-7; TRBD2 aligns across 11 bases. Germline-derived CDR1 and CDR2 are DFQATT and SNEGSKA (reference sequence). The CDR3 covers 13 residues. V was pared by 5 bases and J by 4 bases, with 4 bases of the junction left unmatched.

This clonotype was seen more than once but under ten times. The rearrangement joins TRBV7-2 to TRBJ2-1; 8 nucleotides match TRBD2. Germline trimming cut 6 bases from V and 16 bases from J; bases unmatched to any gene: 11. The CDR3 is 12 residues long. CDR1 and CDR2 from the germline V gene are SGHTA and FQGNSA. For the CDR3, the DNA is TGTGCCAGCAGGATTCCGGGACTAGGTGACTTCTTC. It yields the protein CASRIPGLGDFF. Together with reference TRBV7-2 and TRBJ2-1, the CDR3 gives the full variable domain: GAGVSQSPSNKVTEKGKDVELRCDPISGHTALYWYRQSLGQGLEFLIYFQGNSAPDKSGLPSDRFSAERTGGSVSTLTIQRTQQEDSAVYLCASRIPGLGDFFGPGTRLTVL.

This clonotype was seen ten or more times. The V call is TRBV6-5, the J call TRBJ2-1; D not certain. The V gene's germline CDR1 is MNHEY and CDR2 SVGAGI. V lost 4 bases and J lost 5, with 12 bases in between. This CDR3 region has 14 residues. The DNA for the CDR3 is TGTGCCAGCAGTTCCCCTCAGAAAAACAATGAGCAGTTCTTC. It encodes CASSSPQKNNEQFF.

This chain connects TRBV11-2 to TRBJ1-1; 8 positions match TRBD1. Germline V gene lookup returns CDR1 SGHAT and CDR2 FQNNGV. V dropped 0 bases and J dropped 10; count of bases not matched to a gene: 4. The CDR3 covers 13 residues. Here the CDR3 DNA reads TGTGCCAGCAGCTTAGACGGAACAGGGGGAGCTTTCTTT. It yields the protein CASSLDGTGGAFF.

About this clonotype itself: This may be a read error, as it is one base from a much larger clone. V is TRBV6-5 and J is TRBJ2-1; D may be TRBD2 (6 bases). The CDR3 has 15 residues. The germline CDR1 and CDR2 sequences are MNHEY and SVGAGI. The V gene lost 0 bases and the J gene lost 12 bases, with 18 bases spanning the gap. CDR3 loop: CASSYSARGHGGQFF. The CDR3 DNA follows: TGTGCCAGCAGTTACTCGGCGCGGGGCCATGGTGGGCAGTTCTTC.

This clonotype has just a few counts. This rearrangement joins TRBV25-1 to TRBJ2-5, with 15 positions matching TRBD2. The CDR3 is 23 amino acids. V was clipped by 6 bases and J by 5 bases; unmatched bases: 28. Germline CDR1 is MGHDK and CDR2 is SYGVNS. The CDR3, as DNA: TGTGCCAGCAGCAACACCTGGACTAGCGGGAGGGCTGGGGGTGAAGGGAACACGGAGACCCAGTACTTC. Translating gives CASSNTWTSGRAGGEGNTETQYF.

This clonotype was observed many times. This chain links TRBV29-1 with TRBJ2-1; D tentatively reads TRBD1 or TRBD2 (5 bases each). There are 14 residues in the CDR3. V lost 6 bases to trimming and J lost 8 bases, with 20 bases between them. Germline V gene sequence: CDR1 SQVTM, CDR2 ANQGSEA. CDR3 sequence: CSVDSGTWGDEQFF. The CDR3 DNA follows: TGCAGCGTAGACTCCGGGACCTGGGGCGATGAGCAGTTCTTC.

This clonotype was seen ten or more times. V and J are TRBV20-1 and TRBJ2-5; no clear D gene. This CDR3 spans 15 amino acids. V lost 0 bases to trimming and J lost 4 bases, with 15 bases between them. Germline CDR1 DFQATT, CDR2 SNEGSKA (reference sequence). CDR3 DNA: TGCAGTGCTAGAGATTGGGATCGGCCGGGAGAGACCCAGTACTTC. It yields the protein CSARDWDRPGETQYF.

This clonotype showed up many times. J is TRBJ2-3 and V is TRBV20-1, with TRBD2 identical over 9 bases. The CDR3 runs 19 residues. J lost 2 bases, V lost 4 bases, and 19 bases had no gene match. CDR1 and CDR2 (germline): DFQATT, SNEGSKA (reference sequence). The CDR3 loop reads CSANQLSSGTTWITDTQYF. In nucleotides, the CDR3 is TGCAGTGCTAACCAGTTATCTAGCGGGACGACCTGGATCACAGATACGCAGTATTTT.

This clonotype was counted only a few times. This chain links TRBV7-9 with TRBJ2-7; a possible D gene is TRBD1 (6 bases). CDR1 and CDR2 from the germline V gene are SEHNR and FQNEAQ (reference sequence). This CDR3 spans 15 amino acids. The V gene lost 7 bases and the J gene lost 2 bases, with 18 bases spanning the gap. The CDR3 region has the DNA TGTGCCAGCACCCCAGTGGCGGACAGACCCTACGAGCAGTACTTC. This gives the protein CASTPVADRPYEQYF.

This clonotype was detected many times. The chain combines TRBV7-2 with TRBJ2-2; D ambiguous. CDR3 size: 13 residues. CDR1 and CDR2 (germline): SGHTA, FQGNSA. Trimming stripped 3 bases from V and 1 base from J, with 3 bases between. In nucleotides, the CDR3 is TGTGCCAGCAGCTTTGTGAACACCGGGGAGCTGTTTTTT. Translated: CASSFVNTGELFF.

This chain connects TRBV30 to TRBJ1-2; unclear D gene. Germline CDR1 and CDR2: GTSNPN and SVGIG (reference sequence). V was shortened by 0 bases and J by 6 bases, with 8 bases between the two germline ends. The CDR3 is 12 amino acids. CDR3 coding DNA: TGTGCCTGGAGTGTAGGTGGGAATGGCTACACCTTC. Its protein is CAWSVGGNGYTF.

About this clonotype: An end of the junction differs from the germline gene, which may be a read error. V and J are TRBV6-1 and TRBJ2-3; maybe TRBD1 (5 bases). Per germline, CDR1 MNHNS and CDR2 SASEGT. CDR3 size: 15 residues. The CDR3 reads CPSSATASSTDTQYF. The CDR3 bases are TGTCCCAGCAGCGCGACAGCTTCTAGCACAGATACGCAGTATTTT.

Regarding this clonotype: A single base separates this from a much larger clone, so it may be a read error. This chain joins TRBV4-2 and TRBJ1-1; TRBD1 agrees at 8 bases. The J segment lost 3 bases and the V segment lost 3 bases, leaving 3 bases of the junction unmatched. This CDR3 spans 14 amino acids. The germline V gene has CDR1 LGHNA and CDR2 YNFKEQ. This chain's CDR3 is CASSQEQGDTEAFF. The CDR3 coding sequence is TGTGCCAGCAGCCAGGAACAGGGGGACACTGAAGCTTTCTTT.

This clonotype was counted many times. CDR3 DNA: TGCGCCAGCAGCTTGGCAGGGTCTAACAATGAGCAGTTCTTC. Encoded protein: CASSLAGSNNEQFF. The chain has TRBV5-1 and TRBJ2-1; D is possibly TRBD1 (5 bases). Germline values: CDR1 SGHRS, CDR2 YFSETQ. With 0 bases removed from V and 5 bases from J, the gap between germline ends came to 9 bases. The CDR3 is 14 amino acids.

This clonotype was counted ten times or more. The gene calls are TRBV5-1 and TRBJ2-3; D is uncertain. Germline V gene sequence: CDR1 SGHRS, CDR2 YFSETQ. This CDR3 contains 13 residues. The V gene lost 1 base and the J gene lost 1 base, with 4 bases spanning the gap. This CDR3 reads CASSLMGTDTQYF. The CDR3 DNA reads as TGCGCCAGCAGCTTGATGGGCACAGATACGCAGTATTTT.

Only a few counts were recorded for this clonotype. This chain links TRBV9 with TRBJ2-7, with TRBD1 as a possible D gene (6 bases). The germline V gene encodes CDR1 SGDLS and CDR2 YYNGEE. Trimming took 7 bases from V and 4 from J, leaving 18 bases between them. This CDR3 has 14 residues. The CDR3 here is CASSRSQGIYEQYF. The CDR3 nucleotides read TGTGCCAGCTCCCGGTCACAGGGTATTTACGAGCAGTACTTC.

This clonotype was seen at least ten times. CDR3 DNA sequence: TGTGCCAGCAGCCGGGAAGGTCCCAATGAGCAGTTCTTC. Translated, it gives CASSREGPNEQFF. The V call is TRBV12-3 or TRBV12-4, the J call TRBJ2-1, with D perhaps matching TRBD2 (5 bases). The CDR3 has 13 amino acids. V was clipped by 6 bases and J by 6 bases, with 12 bases between them.

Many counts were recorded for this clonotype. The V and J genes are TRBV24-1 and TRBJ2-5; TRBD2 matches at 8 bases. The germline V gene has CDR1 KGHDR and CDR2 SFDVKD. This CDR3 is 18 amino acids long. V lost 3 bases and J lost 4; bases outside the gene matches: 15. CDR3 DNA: TGTGCCACCAGTGATAGGGACGTTTTTCGGGAGGGAGGAGAGACCCAGTACTTC. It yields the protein CATSDRDVFREGGETQYF.